Listed below are T cell receptor beta chains from one sample, sequenced in a study of T-cell reconstitution after alpha-beta-depleted transplantation in children. TCRdb ran MiXCR on the PCR reads and lists one entry per CDR3 protein. The sample consists of about 250,000 distinct CDR3 sequences, 20% to 30% of them appearing once. The starting material was PBMCs, mostly from graft donor cells, obtained 360 days after TCRalphabeta/CD19-depleted stem cell transplant. These receptors all stem from a female patient younger than 10 who had a stem cell transplant for congenital amegakaryocytic thrombocytopenia, so the T cells may come from the graft donor. The CDR3 runs from the conserved cysteine through the conserved F or W. A D gene is named only where the DNA matches it firmly. Rows may omit the clone size; those that give it use once, few, many or a size class.

clone_size	v_call	d_call	j_call	cdr3_aa	cdr3_nt
-	TRBV5-1	-	TRBJ2-3	CASSLPLSTDTQYF	TGCGCCAGCAGCTTACCGCTTAGCACAGATACGCAGTATTTT
many	TRBV29-1	-	TRBJ2-7	CSVEQGSEQYF	TGCAGCGTAGAACAGGGAAGCGAGCAGTACTTC
-	TRBV29-1	-	TRBJ2-1	CSGDRDRKKCTYNEQFF	TGCAGCGGCGACCGGGATAGAAAAAAGTGCACCTACAATGAGCAGTTCTTC
many	TRBV7-2	-	TRBJ1-1	CASSPTRNTEAFF	TGTGCCAGCAGCCCAACAAGGAACACTGAAGCTTTCTTT
-	TRBV20-1	-	TRBJ1-1	CSAETQGTEAFF	TGCAGTGCCGAAACCCAGGGGACTGAAGCTTTCTTT
few	TRBV30	-	TRBJ2-7	CAWSVGGSAPYEQYF	TGTGCCTGGAGTGTAGGCGGGTCAGCCCCCTACGAGCAGTACTTC
few	TRBV24-1	-	TRBJ2-1	CATSDLGANSYNEQFF	TGTGCCACCAGTGATTTAGGAGCGAACTCCTACAATGAGCAGTTCTTC
-	TRBV27	-	TRBJ1-2	CASSLRLVWVLNYGYTF	TGTGCCAGCAGTTTACGCCTGGTTTGGGTCCTCAACTATGGCTACACCTTC
-	TRBV10-2	-	TRBJ1-2	CASRDLTVRPPDPGYTF	TGCGCCAGCAGGGATCTCACAGTAAGACCACCAGATCCTGGCTACACCTTC
-	TRBV20-1	-	TRBJ1-1	CSASLSGEAFF	TGCAGTGCTAGCTTATCAGGGGAGGCTTTCTTT
-	TRBV4-1	-	TRBJ2-1	CASRQTGVSYNEQFF	TGCGCCAGCAGACAGACAGGAGTGTCCTACAATGAGCAGTTCTTC
-	TRBV4-2	-	TRBJ2-3	CASSQGLLDTQYF	TGTGCCAGCAGCCAGGGCCTACTGGATACGCAGTATTTT
-	TRBV6-5	-	TRBJ2-4	CASSYEAQYF	TGTGCCAGCAGTTACGAGGCCCAGTACTTC
-	TRBV7-2	TRBD1	TRBJ1-3	CASSVDRGGNTIYF	TGTGCCAGCAGCGTTGACAGGGGTGGAAACACCATATATTTT
few	TRBV6-5	-	TRBJ2-7	CASSYRGGGGWSYEQYF	TGTGCCAGCAGTTACAGGGGGGGTGGGGGGTGGTCCTACGAGCAGTACTTC
many	TRBV7-2	-	TRBJ1-2	CASSVRVAGALYGYTF	TGTGCCAGCAGCGTGAGGGTGGCAGGGGCCCTCTATGGCTACACCTTC
many	TRBV4-1	TRBD2	TRBJ2-1	CASSPGLAGVNEQFF	TGCGCCAGCAGCCCGGGACTAGCGGGAGTGAATGAGCAGTTCTTC
many	TRBV10-3	TRBD1	TRBJ2-1	CAIKRDRGYDEQFF	TGTGCCATCAAGAGGGACAGGGGTTACGATGAGCAGTTCTTC
-	TRBV20-1	-	TRBJ2-2	CSARDSQAAGELFF	TGCAGTGCTAGAGATTCCCAGGCTGCCGGGGAGCTGTTTTTT
-	TRBV27	-	TRBJ1-1	CASSANRVLGKAFF	TGTGCCAGCAGTGCCAACAGGGTCCTTGGCAAAGCTTTCTTT
few	TRBV6-1	-	TRBJ2-2	CASSKPQGTGELFF	TGTGCCAGCAGTAAGCCCCAGGGAACCGGGGAGCTGTTTTTT
-	TRBV12-3/TRBV12-4	-	TRBJ1-5	CASSLGGYRNQPQHF	TGTGCCAGCAGTTTGGGGGGTTACCGCAATCAGCCCCAGCATTTT
-	TRBV28	-	TRBJ2-7	CASQREVKMGQYF	TGTGCCAGTCAGAGAGAAGTTAAGATGGGGCAGTACTTC
-	TRBV29-1	TRBD1	TRBJ2-1	CSVPGGAQNEQFF	TGCAGCGTCCCAGGGGGAGCACAGAATGAGCAGTTCTTC
-	TRBV7-2	TRBD1	TRBJ1-2	CASSLVGTGGVGYTF	TGTGCCAGCAGCTTAGTAGGGACAGGGGGCGTTGGCTACACCTTC
-	TRBV10-3	-	TRBJ2-1	CAISGPHNEQFF	TGTGCCATCAGCGGTCCCCACAATGAGCAGTTCTTC
-	TRBV6-2/TRBV6-3	-	TRBJ2-5	CASKGWGWQTQYF	TGTGCCAGCAAGGGATGGGGCTGGCAGACCCAGTACTTC
few	TRBV4-1	TRBD2	TRBJ2-1	CASSPVGRAHEQFF	TGCGCCAGCAGCCCGGTAGGGAGGGCGCATGAGCAGTTCTTC
-	TRBV29-1	TRBD2	TRBJ2-2	CSVERGGYTGELFF	TGCAGCGTTGAGCGCGGGGGGTACACCGGGGAGCTGTTTTTT
few	TRBV9	TRBD1	TRBJ2-2	CASRAGTEYTGELFF	TGTGCCAGCAGGGCCGGGACAGAATACACCGGGGAGCTGTTTTTT
few	TRBV5-1	TRBD1	TRBJ2-3	CASSQIDRGRADTQYF	TGCGCCAGCAGCCAAATCGACAGGGGACGGGCAGATACGCAGTATTTT
once	TRBV12-3/TRBV12-4	TRBD2	TRBJ2-5	CASSAQTSGRTETQYF	TGTGCCAGCAGTGCCCAGACTAGCGGGAGAACGGAGACCCAGTACTTC
-	TRBV4-1	-	TRBJ1-1	CASSQSYGAFF	TGCGCCAGCAGCCAAAGTTACGGAGCTTTCTTT
-	TRBV28	-	TRBJ2-3	CASKQGGSTDTQYF	TGTGCCAGCAAACAGGGTGGAAGCACAGATACGCAGTATTTT
few	TRBV5-4	-	TRBJ2-7	CASSYGQRYEQYF	TGTGCCAGCAGCTATGGACAGCGCTACGAGCAGTACTTC
once	TRBV11-1	-	TRBJ2-2	CASSLVPRGYTGELFF	TGTGCCAGCAGCTTAGTGCCCCGGGGTTACACCGGGGAGCTGTTTTTT
-	TRBV4-2	-	TRBJ1-1	CASSQDRGPTEAFF	TGTGCCAGCAGCCAAGATCGGGGCCCTACTGAAGCTTTCTTT